Presented here are 30 T cell receptor beta chains from one specimen sequenced in a study of T cell changes during pregnancy in multiple sclerosis. Assay: immunoSEQ multiplex PCR; the TCRdb copy retains only in-frame clones and omits some. In the table there are tens of thousands of clones, roughly 95% of which are singletons. The sample in question was peripheral blood, obtained in the third trimester of pregnancy. The source of these receptors is a female donor in good health, enrolled as a control in a pregnancy study.

The chain couples TRBV28 to TRBJ1-3; D is undetermined. From germline, CDR1 is MDHEN and CDR2 SYDVKM. This CDR3 contains 14 residues. The V end was cut by 8 bases, the J end by 1 base, with 12 bases between. CDR3: CASGWTGSGNTIYF. The CDR3 DNA reads as TGTGCCAGCGGCTGGACTGGATCTGGAAACACCATATATTTT.

The V and J genes are TRBV20-1 and TRBJ2-3, with D possibly TRBD1 on 6 matching bases. CDR1 and CDR2 from the germline V gene are DFQATT and SNEGSKA (reference sequence). This CDR3 comprises 11 residues. V was clipped by 6 bases and J by 8 bases, with 12 bases between them. CDR3 amino acids: CSAKTGGTQYF. The CDR3 coding sequence is TGCAGTGCCAAGACAGGAGGTACGCAGTATTTT.

This chain links TRBV5-1 with TRBJ2-5; the match to TRBD1 covers 7 bases. The germline V gene encodes CDR1 SGHRS and CDR2 YFSETQ. There are 13 residues in the CDR3. Germline trimming cut 2 bases from V and 7 bases from J; bases unmatched to any gene: 5. The CDR3 sequence is CASSLGQVGTQYF. For the CDR3, the DNA is TGCGCCAGCAGCTTAGGACAGGTCGGGACCCAGTACTTC.

J is TRBJ2-4 and V is TRBV2, with a possible D match to TRBD2 (5 bases). There are 15 residues in the CDR3. Germline V gene lookup returns CDR1 SNHLY and CDR2 FYNNEI. V gave up 2 bases and J gave up 6 bases, with 14 bases separating them. The chain's CDR3 is CASSEFTGVGNIQYF. The CDR3 DNA reads TGTGCCAGCAGTGAATTCACCGGGGTGGGAAACATTCAGTACTTC.

V and J are TRBV12-5 and TRBJ2-1; a possible D gene is TRBD2 (5 bases). Germline V gene data show CDR1 as LGHNT and CDR2 as FRNRAP. The CDR3 contains 13 residues. V was clipped by 1 base and J by 6 bases, with 7 bases between them. The CDR3 sequence: CASGLAEGNEQFF. The CDR3 DNA sequence: TGTGCTAGTGGTTTGGCTGAGGGCAATGAGCAGTTCTTC. Using reference TRBV12-5 and TRBJ2-1 for the parts outside the CDR3, the full variable domain is DARVTQTPRHKVTEMGQEVTMRCQPILGHNTVFWYRQTMMQGLELLAYFRNRAPLDDSGMPKDRFSAEMPDATLATLKIQPSEPRDSAVYFCASGLAEGNEQFFGPGTRLTVL.

To note about this clone: A junction boundary mismatches the germline segment, possibly from a read error. The chain employs TRBV4-2 and TRBJ1-5; 7 nucleotides align to TRBD1. The CDR3 extends over 16 amino acids. Looked up from germline, CDR1 is LGHNA and CDR2 is YNFKEQ. The CDR3 bases are TGTGCCAGCAGCGAAGAGACAGGGTCCAGCAATCAGCCCCAGCATTTT. Translation gives CASSEETGSSNQPQHF.

The J gene is TRBJ2-3, the V gene TRBV6-5; tentatively, D is TRBD1 (5 bases). Trimming stripped 5 bases from V and 0 bases from J, with 12 bases between. There are 15 residues in the CDR3. Germline lookup yields CDR1 MNHEY and CDR2 SVGAGI. The CDR3 region has the DNA TGTGCCAGCAGTCCCATTGGGGCAAGCACAGATACGCAGTATTTT. This gives the protein CASSPIGASTDTQYF.

The J gene is TRBJ2-7, the V gene TRBV5-5; a weak D match, TRBD2 (5 bases). This CDR3 spans 15 amino acids. V dropped 2 bases and J dropped 0 bases, with 12 bases sitting between them. CDR1 is SGHKS, CDR2 YYEKEE, per germline (reference sequence). The CDR3 DNA is TGTGCCAGCAGCTTAGGACTCTTAAGCTCCTACGAGCAGTACTTC. Translation gives CASSLGLLSSYEQYF.

This sequence joins TRBV19 and TRBJ2-7; D possibly corresponds to TRBD2 (7 bases). V gave up 8 bases and J gave up 2 bases, with 16 bases separating them. CDR3 length: 14 amino acids. CDR1 is LNHDA, CDR2 SQIVND, per germline (reference sequence). The CDR3, as DNA: TGTGCCAGTTCTTTAGGGGGAGGGCCCTACGAGCAGTACTTC. Translation gives CASSLGGGPYEQYF.

This chain links TRBV5-1 with TRBJ2-5; 8 bases are shared with TRBD1. Trimming cost V 0 bases and J 5 bases; bases outside gene matches: 6. The CDR3 is 15 residues long. Germline V CDR1 and CDR2: SGHRS, YFSETQ. The chain's CDR3 is CASSLVGTGGETQYF. The CDR3 DNA follows: TGCGCCAGCAGCTTGGTGGGGACAGGAGGGGAGACCCAGTACTTC.

The V call is TRBV28, the J call TRBJ2-7, with 7 bases aligning to TRBD1. Trimming removed 6 bases from V and 3 bases from J; junction bases left unmatched: 14. There are 16 residues in the CDR3. Germline CDR1 and CDR2: MDHEN and SYDVKM. The CDR3 DNA reads as TGTGCCAGCAGGGGGATACAGGGGCCGGAAATCTACGAGCAGTACTTC. Its protein product is CASRGIQGPEIYEQYF.

The chain is built from TRBV27 and TRBJ2-7; 9 nucleotides agree with TRBD1. After removal of 4 bases from V and 5 bases from J, the junction contained 12 bases not matched to a gene. Germline loops: CDR1 MNHEY, CDR2 SMNVEV (reference sequence). The length of the CDR3 is 16 residues. CDR3 region: CASSSTPGQGVNEQYF. The CDR3 coding sequence is TGTGCCAGCAGTTCGACGCCGGGACAGGGCGTAAACGAGCAGTACTTC.

The chain employs TRBV5-1 and TRBJ2-1, with 9 bases lining up with TRBD2. V dropped 1 base and J dropped 3; count of bases not matched to a gene: 5. The CDR3 is 16 residues long. CDR1 is SGHRS, CDR2 YFSETQ, per germline. CDR3 sequence reads: CASSLLAGVDYNEQFF. CDR3 in DNA: TGCGCCAGCAGCTTGTTAGCGGGAGTAGACTACAATGAGCAGTTCTTC. The full variable domain, its missing parts supplied by reference TRBV5-1 and TRBJ2-1, is KAGVTQTPRYLIKTRGQQVTLSCSPISGHRSVSWYQQTPGQGLQFLFEYFSETQRNKGNFPGRFSGRQFSNSRSEMNVSTLELGDSALYLCASSLLAGVDYNEQFFGPGTRLTVL.

The chain is built from TRBV4-1 and TRBJ2-3; maybe TRBD2 (6 bases). V was trimmed by 1 base and J by 0 bases, leaving 11 bases between them. The CDR3 sequence is 16 residues long. The germline V gene encodes CDR1 MGHRA and CDR2 YSYEKL. The CDR3 bases are TGCGCCAGCAGCCAAGTTTTTCGGGGGAGCACAGATACGCAGTATTTT. Protein: CASSQVFRGSTDTQYF.

This clone was counted a single time. The J gene is TRBJ2-3, the V gene TRBV6-4, with D possibly TRBD1 on 7 matching bases. Germline assignment: CDR1 MRHNA and CDR2 SNTAGT. The germline V and J ends were trimmed by 4 bases and 0 bases, with 20 bases remaining between them. The CDR3 consists of 18 residues. CDR3 residues: CASSGPPGGLPSTDTQYF. CDR3 coding DNA: TGTGCCAGCAGTGGTCCCCCAGGGGGGCTACCAAGCACAGATACGCAGTATTTT.

This chain connects TRBV15 to TRBJ2-7; 8 bases are shared with TRBD1. Trimming removed 1 base from V and 2 bases from J; junction bases left unmatched: 4. CDR3 size: 15 residues. Per the germline V gene, CDR1 is LNHNV and CDR2 is YYDKDF (reference sequence). This chain's CDR3 is CATSRGPGQAYEQYF. CDR3 in DNA: TGTGCCACCAGCAGAGGACCGGGACAGGCCTACGAGCAGTACTTC.

J is TRBJ2-7 and V is TRBV18, with D possibly being TRBD1 (6 bases). The CDR3 spans 15 residues. V dropped 0 bases and J dropped 2 bases, with 11 bases sitting between them. CDR1 and CDR2 (germline): KGHSH, LQKENI. The CDR3 region has the DNA TGTGCCAGCTCACCACCGACAGGTAATACCTACGAGCAGTACTTC. Residues: CASSPPTGNTYEQYF.

The V and J genes are TRBV19 and TRBJ1-2, with a tentative D call TRBD1 (5 bases). The CDR3 extends over 13 amino acids. Germline V CDR1 and CDR2: LNHDA, SQIVND (reference sequence). V was pared by 5 bases and J by 5 bases, with 12 bases between. For the CDR3, the DNA is TGTGCCAGTAGTGCAGGGATAGGGTATGGCTACACCTTC. Translated: CASSAGIGYGYTF. The full variable domain, completed using reference TRBV19 and TRBJ1-2, is DGGITQSPKYLFRKEGQNVTLSCEQNLNHDAMYWYRQDPGQGLRLIYYSQIVNDFQKGDIAEGYSVSREKKESFPLTVTSAQKNPTAFYLCASSAGIGYGYTFGSGTRLTVV.

The chain has TRBV7-8 and TRBJ1-3, with TRBD1 as a possible D gene (6 bases). Trimming took 3 bases from V and 0 from J, leaving 12 bases between them. This CDR3 has 16 amino acids. From germline, CDR1 is SGHVS and CDR2 FQNEAQ. CDR3: CASSLRQALSGNTIYF. In DNA form, the CDR3 reads TGTGCCAGCAGCTTGAGACAGGCCCTCTCTGGAAACACCATATATTTT. Full variable domain (rest looked up from reference TRBV7-8 and TRBJ1-3): GAGVSQSPRYKVAKRGQDVALRCDPISGHVSLFWYQQALGQGPEFLTYFQNEAQLDKSGLPSDRFFAERPEGSVSTLKIQRTQQEDSAVYLCASSLRQALSGNTIYFGEGSWLTVV.

The gene calls are TRBV4-1 and TRBJ2-7, with TRBD1 matching 10 bases. Trimming took 3 bases from V and 4 from J; bases not matched to a gene: 3. Germline CDR1 reads MGHRA; CDR2 reads YSYEKL. The CDR3 extends over 14 amino acids. Here the CDR3 reads CASSQGQGSYEQYF. CDR3 sequence (DNA): TGCGCCAGCAGCCAGGGACAGGGGAGTTACGAGCAGTACTTC.

This chain links TRBV6-1 with TRBJ1-2, with 7 bases identical to TRBD1. V trimming: 3 bases; J trimming: 7 bases; junction bases outside the gene matches: 5. The germline CDR1 and CDR2 sequences are MNHNS and SASEGT. The CDR3 has 13 amino acids. CDR3 nucleotides: TGTGCCAGCAGTGAGATGACAGGGAGTGGCTACACCTTC. It is translated as CASSEMTGSGYTF.

The chain has TRBV7-2 and TRBJ2-7; 14 nucleotides agree with TRBD2. The CDR3 loop spans 17 amino acids. Germline CDR1 and CDR2: SGHTA and FQGNSA. Trimming at V came to 6 bases and at J to 4 bases, leaving 11 bases not matched to a gene. The CDR3 region is CASSFTGTSGRLYEQYF. As DNA, the CDR3 is TGTGCCAGCAGTTTTACCGGGACTAGCGGGAGACTTTACGAGCAGTACTTC. The full variable domain, in which reference TRBV7-2 and TRBJ2-7 provide the parts outside the CDR3, is GAGVSQSPSNKVTEKGKDVELRCDPISGHTALYWYRQSLGQGLEFLIYFQGNSAPDKSGLPSDRFSAERTGGSVSTLTIQRTQQEDSAVYLCASSFTGTSGRLYEQYFGPGTRLTVT.

This clone was found once. This chain links TRBV7-8 with TRBJ1-4; no clear D. V lost 4 bases and J 0 bases, leaving 9 bases between the germline ends. The CDR3 sequence is 15 residues long. Per the germline V gene, CDR1 is SGHVS and CDR2 is FQNEAQ. The CDR3 sequence is CASSYGLTTNEKLFF. The CDR3 DNA reads as TGTGCCAGCAGCTACGGACTGACAACTAATGAAAAACTGTTTTTT.

The J gene is TRBJ1-5, the V gene TRBV5-1, with D perhaps TRBD1 (5 bases). This CDR3 region has 14 residues. V shed 7 bases and J shed 7 bases, with 18 bases lying between them. Germline CDR1 reads SGHRS; CDR2 reads YFSETQ. CDR3 sequence reads: CASREDTATQPQHF. CDR3 DNA sequence: TGCGCCAGCCGAGAGGACACCGCTACCCAGCCCCAGCATTTT.

This rearrangement joins TRBV6-1 to TRBJ2-3; D perhaps matches TRBD2 (6 bases). The CDR3 is 15 amino acids. Trimming left V 5 bases short and J 0 bases short, with 12 bases between. CDR1 and CDR2 from the germline V gene are MNHNS and SASEGT. CDR3 sequence reads: CASSHISGSTDTQYF. The CDR3 region has the DNA TGTGCCAGCAGTCACATTAGCGGTAGCACAGATACGCAGTATTTT.

The chain has TRBV18 and TRBJ2-7; 8 nucleotides agree with TRBD1. The germline CDR1 and CDR2 sequences are KGHSH and LQKENI. The junction had 5 bases not matched to a gene; V was cut back by 3 bases and J by 1 base. The CDR3 length is 15 residues. The CDR3 bases are TGTGCCAGCTCACCCGGGGACAGGCCTTCCTACGAGCAGTACTTC. This encodes CASSPGDRPSYEQYF.

The chain carries TRBV2 and TRBJ2-7; D gene unclear. The germline CDR1 and CDR2 sequences are SNHLY and FYNNEI. Trimming took off 4 bases at V and 5 bases at J, with 6 bases between the two ends. The CDR3 has 11 residues. CDR3 amino acids: CASSVFNEQYF. Here the CDR3 DNA reads TGTGCCAGCAGTGTGTTCAACGAGCAGTACTTC.

The chain is built from TRBV27 and TRBJ2-1; TRBD2 agrees at 9 bases. The ends lost 6 bases at V and 4 bases at J; junction bases unmatched: 4. The CDR3 is made up of 14 amino acids. The germline V gene has CDR1 MNHEY and CDR2 SMNVEV (reference sequence). The DNA of the CDR3 is TGTGCCAGCAGGACTAGCGGTGTTTACAATGAGCAGTTCTTC. It is translated as CASRTSGVYNEQFF.

This clone appeared a single time. CDR3 sequence (DNA): TGTGCCAGTTCCCAGGGAAGACTAGCGGGAGGCCCGAACACCGGGGAGCTGTTTTTT. Its translation: CASSQGRLAGGPNTGELFF. The chain combines TRBV19 with TRBJ2-2; 13 nucleotides line up with TRBD2. The CDR3 runs to 19 residues. Trimming cost V 8 bases and J 0 bases; bases outside gene matches: 12. CDR1 is LNHDA, CDR2 SQIVND, per germline (reference sequence).

The chain recombines TRBV25-1 with TRBJ2-5; 8 bases agree with TRBD1. The CDR3 runs to 14 residues. Germline trimming cut 4 bases from V and 2 bases from J; bases unmatched to any gene: 3. The V gene's germline CDR1 is MGHDK and CDR2 SYGVNS. This CDR3 is CASSAGGWQETQYF. The CDR3 nucleotides are TGTGCCAGCAGTGCAGGGGGCTGGCAAGAGACCCAGTACTTC.